This paragraph covers one TCR beta chain sequence. The antigen is undetermined. Clones were sequenced by immunoSEQ multiplex PCR, and TCRdb holds only the in-frame ones, with some missing. Among tens of thousands of clones listed, around 80% were seen once. This record comes from a study of lymphopenia after photon versus proton radiotherapy. Study conclusions and caveats: A bigger post-nadir fall in TCR diversity correlated inversely with survival time in deceased patients. Under photons, naive T cells and diversity fell while effector/memory populations rose. Only patients who died were analyzed for survival; proton advantage is unproven. After lymphocyte nadir, photon-treated repertoires showed oligoclonal expansion, especially CD8+ Temra.

Trimming left V 5 bases short and J 7 bases short, with 11 bases between. The CDR3 length is 12 residues. CDR1 and CDR2 from the germline V gene are MNHEY and SVGAGI. The chain links TRBV6-5 to TRBJ1-1; D gene uncertain. This TCR was sampled from a man in his sixties with pancreatic cancer. Source: peripheral blood, taken from a patient treated with proton-based radiotherapy. In nucleotides, the CDR3 is TGTGCCAGCAGTGGAGACGGGAGTGAAGCTTTCTTT. Translated: CASSGDGSEAFF.